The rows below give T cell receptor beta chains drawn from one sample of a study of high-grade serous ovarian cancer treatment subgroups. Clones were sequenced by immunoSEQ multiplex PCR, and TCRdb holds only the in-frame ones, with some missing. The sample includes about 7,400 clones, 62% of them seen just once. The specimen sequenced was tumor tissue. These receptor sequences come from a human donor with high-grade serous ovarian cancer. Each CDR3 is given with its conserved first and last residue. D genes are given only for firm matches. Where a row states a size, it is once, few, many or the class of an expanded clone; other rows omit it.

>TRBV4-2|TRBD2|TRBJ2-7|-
TGTGCCAGCAGCCGAAGTGGGGGGGAGGGACACGAGCAGTACTTC
CASSRSGGEGHEQYF
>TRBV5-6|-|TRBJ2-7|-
TGTGCCAGCAGCGTAACTACAGGCGTACAATTATACGAGCAGTACTTC
CASSVTTGVQLYEQYF
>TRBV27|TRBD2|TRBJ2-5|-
TGTGCCAGCAGTTCTCCCCTTAGCGGGGGCCAAGAGACCCAGTACTTC
CASSSPLSGGQETQYF
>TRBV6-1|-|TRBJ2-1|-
TGTGCCAGCAGTGAAAGTTTTGTTGGGCAGCGCGGAGAGCAGTTCTTC
CASSESFVGQRGEQFF
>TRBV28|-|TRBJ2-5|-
TGTGCCAGCAGAAACAGGCGGCAAGACAGGACCCAGTACTTC
CASRNRRQDRTQYF
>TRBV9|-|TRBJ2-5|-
TGTGCCAGCAGCGTAGGACTTCTTCAAGAGACCCAGTACTTC
CASSVGLLQETQYF
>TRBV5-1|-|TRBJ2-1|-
TGCGCCAGCAGCTTGGAGCGGGTGTCCTACAATGAGCAGTTCTTC
CASSLERVSYNEQFF
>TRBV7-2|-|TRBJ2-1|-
TGTGCCAGCAGCGTTCAGACCCATGAGCAGTTCTTC
CASSVQTHEQFF
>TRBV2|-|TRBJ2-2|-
TGTGCCAGCAGTGACAGGATTACCGGGGAGCTGTTTTTT
CASSDRITGELFF
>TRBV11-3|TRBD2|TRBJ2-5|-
TGTGCCAGCAGCTTACAGGGACTAGCGGGGACAGAGACCCAGTACTTC
CASSLQGLAGTETQYF
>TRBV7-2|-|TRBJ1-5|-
TGTGCCAGCAGCTTAATTCAATCCGGAGATCAGCCCCAGCATTTT
CASSLIQSGDQPQHF
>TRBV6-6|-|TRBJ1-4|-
TGTGCCAGCAGTTATCCGGGGTCGGTGAAACTGTTTTTT
CASSYPGSVKLFF
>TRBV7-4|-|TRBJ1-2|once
TGTGCCAGCAGCTTAGAGGGGATCGGGGGAGCCTGGAACTTC
CASSLEGIGGAWNF
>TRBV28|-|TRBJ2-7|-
TGTGCCGCCGGGACCGGGACCTACGAGCAGTACTTC
CAAGTGTYEQYF
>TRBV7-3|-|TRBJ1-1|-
TGTGCCAGCAGCTTACATGTGGGTGTAGGCACTGAAGCTTTCTTT
CASSLHVGVGTEAFF
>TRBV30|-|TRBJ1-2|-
TGTGCCTGGAGTGTAAAAGTTGCTGGCGTTGGCTACACCTTC
CAWSVKVAGVGYTF
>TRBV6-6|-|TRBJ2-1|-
TGTGCCAGCAGTTCGGCGGTCTCCTACAATGAGCAGTTCTTC
CASSSAVSYNEQFF
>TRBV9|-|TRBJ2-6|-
TGTGCCAGCAGCGTAGCTGGGCACTCTGGGGCCAACGTCCTGACTTTC
CASSVAGHSGANVLTF
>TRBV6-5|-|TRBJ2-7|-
TGTGCCAGCAGGCTAGCTGTTTCCTACGAGCAGTACTTC
CASRLAVSYEQYF
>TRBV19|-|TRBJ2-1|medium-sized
TGTGCCAGTAGTCCCCCGGGGTTGGGCGGGAACAATGAGCAGTTCTTC
CASSPPGLGGNNEQFF
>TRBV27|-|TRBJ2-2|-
TGTGCCAGCAGCAGGATCGGGACACTTAACACCGGGGAGCTGTTTTTT
CASSRIGTLNTGELFF
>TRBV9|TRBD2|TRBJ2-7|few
TGTGCCAGCAGCGCGGGACTAGCGGTAACCTACGAGCAGTACTTC
CASSAGLAVTYEQYF
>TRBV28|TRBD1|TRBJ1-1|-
TGTGCCAGCACTTTGACAGGGGGAGGTACTGAAGCTTTCTTT
CASTLTGGGTEAFF
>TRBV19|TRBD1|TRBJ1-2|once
TGTGCCAGTAGTCCCACAGGGGGCCGGGTTGCCTACACCTTC
CASSPTGGRVAYTF
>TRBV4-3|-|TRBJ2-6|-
TGCGCCAGCAGCCAAGATCGATGGTTCTCTGGGGCCAACGTCCTGACTTTC
CASSQDRWFSGANVLTF
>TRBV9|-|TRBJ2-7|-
TGTGCCAGCAGCGTAGGGGCCGCTCACGAGCAGTACTTC
CASSVGAAHEQYF
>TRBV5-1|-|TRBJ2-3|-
TGCGCCAGCAGCTTGCGACGGATAAGCACAGATACGCAGTATTTT
CASSLRRISTDTQYF